Each of the 20 T cell receptor beta chains below was sequenced from the same sample in a study of blood T cell repertoires in COVID-19. Some clones are missing from TCRdb's copy, which holds only in-frame ones; the method was immunoSEQ multiplex PCR. The sample contains about 260,000 clones, just under 90% of which appear only once. Sequences were obtained from PBMCs or T cells enriched from blood (not recorded which). The receptor set was obtained from a woman aged 25 to 39 with acute COVID-19.

The chain uses TRBV4-3 and TRBJ2-1; 7 bases are shared with TRBD2. J was trimmed by 6 bases and V by 0 bases; bases with no gene match: 5. CDR3 length: 15 amino acids. Germline lookup yields CDR1 LGHNA and CDR2 YSLEER. CDR3 in amino acids: CASSQDTGTTNEQFF. CDR3 sequence (DNA): TGCGCCAGCAGCCAAGACACCGGGACTACCAATGAGCAGTTCTTC.

V is TRBV28 and J is TRBJ1-3, with 8 bases that match TRBD1. This CDR3 is 15 amino acids long. Germline V gene sequence: CDR1 MDHEN, CDR2 SYDVKM. With V trimmed by 4 bases and J by 6 bases, 8 bases remained unmatched. The DNA of the CDR3 is TGTGCCAGCAGTTCAAACAGGGGGGGAGAAAACACCATATATTTT. Its protein product is CASSSNRGGENTIYF.

The CDR3 DNA reads as TGTGCCACCGGGAGCTTCTATGGCTACACCTTC. It is translated as CATGSFYGYTF. The chain has TRBV19 and TRBJ1-2; D is undetermined. Germline CDR1 reads LNHDA; CDR2 reads SQIVND (reference sequence). The CDR3 extends over 11 amino acids. Deletions cut 10 bases from V and 4 bases from J, with 10 bases between.

J is TRBJ2-1 and V is TRBV6-4; 15 nucleotides line up with TRBD2. The CDR3 is made up of 14 amino acids. Losses at the gene ends were 5 bases for V and 9 bases for J; bases not matched to a gene: 2. Germline V gives CDR1 MRHNA, CDR2 SNTAGT. The CDR3 loop reads CASSSGLAGGEQFF. The CDR3 region has the DNA TGTGCCAGCAGTTCGGGACTAGCGGGAGGTGAGCAGTTCTTC.

CDR3 DNA sequence: TGTGCCACCAGTGTTCCGGGACTAGCGGGCCAATCGGTAGCCGGGGAGCTGTTTTTT. Translating gives CATSVPGLAGQSVAGELFF. The chain has TRBV24-1 and TRBJ2-2; 12 positions match TRBD2. The germline gives CDR1 KGHDR, CDR2 SFDVKD. The CDR3 is 19 amino acids. The V and J ends lost 5 bases and 6 bases, in that order; junction bases with no gene match: 15.

This chain joins TRBV27 and TRBJ2-1; 11 bases line up with TRBD1. Trimming at V came to 5 bases and at J to 7 bases, leaving 10 bases not matched to a gene. The germline V gene encodes CDR1 MNHEY and CDR2 SMNVEV (reference sequence). The CDR3 runs 16 residues. CDR3: CASSLVRTGGVNEQFF. The CDR3 nucleotides are TGTGCCAGCAGTCTTGTTCGGACAGGGGGCGTGAATGAGCAGTTCTTC.

This chain uses TRBV13 with TRBJ1-2, with 10 nucleotides matching TRBD1. CDR1 and CDR2 from the germline V gene are PRHDT and FYEKMQ (reference sequence). The CDR3 covers 16 residues. The V segment lost 5 bases and the J segment 7 bases; nucleotides outside the gene matches: 13. This CDR3 reads CASSQQSGTGVFGYTF. As DNA, the CDR3 is TGTGCCAGCAGCCAACAGTCCGGGACAGGGGTCTTTGGCTACACCTTC.

The gene calls are TRBV4-1 and TRBJ1-1; D is ambiguous. Per the germline V gene, CDR1 is MGHRA and CDR2 is YSYEKL. This CDR3 comprises 12 residues. Trimming took off 3 bases at V and 4 bases at J, with 6 bases between the two ends. CDR3 nucleotides: TGCGCCAGCAGCCACGGGAGCACTGAAGCTTTCTTT. Residues: CASSHGSTEAFF.

The chain couples TRBV28 to TRBJ2-1; no reliable D call. V lost 5 bases to trimming and J lost 8 bases, with 22 bases between them. Germline CDR1 MDHEN, CDR2 SYDVKM. This CDR3 has 16 residues. CDR3 region: CASSPRDLLKEDEQFF. DNA of the CDR3: TGTGCCAGCAGTCCACGCGACTTATTGAAAGAGGATGAGCAGTTCTTC.

The rearrangement joins TRBV27 to TRBJ2-7; 7 positions match TRBD2. With V trimmed by 4 bases and J by 2 bases, 8 bases remained unmatched. CDR3 length: 15 residues. Germline V gene sequence: CDR1 MNHEY, CDR2 SMNVEV (reference sequence). CDR3 in DNA: TGTGCCAGCAGTTCACGACTAGCTCTTGCCTACGAGCAGTACTTC. This codes for CASSSRLALAYEQYF.

This clone has a handful of counts. The chain is built from TRBV4-2 and TRBJ1-5; weak D call: TRBD1 (5 bases). Trimming took off 0 bases at V and 0 bases at J, with 6 bases between the two ends. This CDR3 comprises 15 residues. Per germline, CDR1 LGHNA and CDR2 YNFKEQ. The CDR3 coding sequence is TGTGCCAGCAGCCAAGACCAGGGTAGCAATCAGCCCCAGCATTTT. It yields the protein CASSQDQGSNQPQHF.

The rearrangement joins TRBV28 to TRBJ1-2; 9 bases map to TRBD1. The CDR3 runs to 17 residues. Germline V CDR1 and CDR2: MDHEN, SYDVKM. V shed 3 bases, J shed 4 bases, and the junction held 12 bases outside the gene matches. The CDR3 loop is CASSFVSGWGQGYGYTF. The CDR3 DNA follows: TGTGCCAGCAGTTTTGTATCGGGTTGGGGACAGGGCTATGGCTACACCTTC.

The chain carries TRBV19 and TRBJ2-1; 7 nucleotides line up with TRBD1. CDR1 and CDR2 (germline): LNHDA, SQIVND (reference sequence). The CDR3 spans 12 residues. The trim removed 5 bases at V and 10 bases at J, leaving 5 bases unmatched. The CDR3 reads CASSRLTGEQFF. In DNA form, the CDR3 reads TGTGCCAGTAGTCGATTGACAGGGGAGCAGTTCTTC.

The chain joins TRBV3-1 (or the pseudogene TRBV3-2) to TRBJ2-7, with 8 bases lining up with TRBD1. V was clipped by 0 bases and J by 1 base; unmatched bases: 8. This CDR3 is built from 17 residues. Germline V gives CDR1 LGHDT, CDR2 YNNKEL (reference sequence). The CDR3, as DNA: TGTGCCAGCAGCCAAGATACCAGGGGGCGCGGGTCCTACGAGCAGTACTTC. Residues: CASSQDTRGRGSYEQYF.

The chain combines TRBV5-6 with TRBJ1-2, with unresolved D. Deletions cut 1 base from V and 4 bases from J, with 11 bases between. The CDR3 runs to 14 residues. CDR1 SGHDT and CDR2 YYEEEE come from the germline V gene. The CDR3 reads CASSLSEGVYGYTF. Written as DNA, the CDR3 is TGTGCCAGCAGCTTGTCAGAGGGTGTCTATGGCTACACCTTC.

This chain connects TRBV6-1 to TRBJ1-5; 7 nucleotides match TRBD1. Per the germline V gene, CDR1 is MNHNS and CDR2 is SASEGT. The CDR3 consists of 17 residues. J gave up 6 bases and V 2 bases, and 13 bases lay outside the gene matches. For the CDR3, the DNA is TGTGCCAGCAGTGAATTTGTTGGCCAGGGGGAAAGTCAGCCCCAGCATTTT. Protein product: CASSEFVGQGESQPQHF.

This chain links TRBV27 with TRBJ1-5; D is ambiguous. The CDR3 runs 13 residues. Germline lookup yields CDR1 MNHEY and CDR2 SMNVEV (reference sequence). Between the trimmed V and J ends, which lost 5 bases and 4 bases, there was a span of 9 bases. The CDR3 spells CASSKNGNQPQHF. CDR3 nucleotides: TGTGCCAGCAGTAAAAACGGGAATCAGCCCCAGCATTTT.

The genes are TRBV7-8 and TRBJ2-2, with 7 bases identical to TRBD2. Germline lookup yields CDR1 SGHVS and CDR2 FQNEAQ. Trimming cost V 3 bases and J 5 bases; bases outside gene matches: 6. CDR3 size: 15 residues. Here the CDR3 DNA reads TGTGCCAGCAGCTTTGGACTAGATCCAACCGGGGAGCTGTTTTTT. Protein sequence: CASSFGLDPTGELFF. The entire variable domain, with the rest obtained from reference TRBV7-8 and TRBJ2-2, is as follows: GAGVSQSPRYKVAKRGQDVALRCDPISGHVSLFWYQQALGQGPEFLTYFQNEAQLDKSGLPSDRFFAERPEGSVSTLKIQRTQQEDSAVYLCASSFGLDPTGELFFGEGSRLTVL.

This clone was seen just once. V and J are TRBV6-5 and TRBJ2-1; a possible D gene is TRBD2 (5 bases). Trimming stripped 6 bases from V and 4 bases from J, with 16 bases between. The length of the CDR3 is 15 residues. The germline V gene encodes CDR1 MNHEY and CDR2 SVGAGI. CDR3 region: CASRSQAENYNEQFF. For the CDR3, the DNA is TGTGCCAGCAGGTCCCAAGCGGAGAATTACAATGAGCAGTTCTTC.

The chain couples TRBV7-3 to TRBJ2-3; D may be TRBD2 (6 bases). The length of the CDR3 is 14 residues. In germline, CDR1 is SGHTA, CDR2 FQGTGA. V lost 4 bases and J lost 6, with 14 bases in between. CDR3 nucleotide sequence: TGTGCCAGCAGCTCCTTTGGCGGGGACGATACGCAGTATTTT. As protein: CASSSFGGDDTQYF.